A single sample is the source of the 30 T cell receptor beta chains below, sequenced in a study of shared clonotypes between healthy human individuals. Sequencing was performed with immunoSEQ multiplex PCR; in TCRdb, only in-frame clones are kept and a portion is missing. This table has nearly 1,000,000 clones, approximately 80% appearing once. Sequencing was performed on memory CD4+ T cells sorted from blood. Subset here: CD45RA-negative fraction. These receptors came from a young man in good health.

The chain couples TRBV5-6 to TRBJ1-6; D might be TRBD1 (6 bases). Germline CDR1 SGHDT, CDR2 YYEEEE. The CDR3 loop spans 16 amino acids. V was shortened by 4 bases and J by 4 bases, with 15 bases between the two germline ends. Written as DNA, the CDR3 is TGTGCCAGCAGCGATACCGGACAGTATTATAATTCACCCCTCCACTTT. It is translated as CASSDTGQYYNSPLHF.

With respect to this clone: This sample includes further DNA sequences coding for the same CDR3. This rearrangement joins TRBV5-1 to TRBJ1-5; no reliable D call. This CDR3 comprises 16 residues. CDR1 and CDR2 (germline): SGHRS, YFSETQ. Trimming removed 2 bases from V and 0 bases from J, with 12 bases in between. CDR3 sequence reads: CASSLGGGLSNQPQHF. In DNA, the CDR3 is TGCGCCAGCAGCTTAGGAGGCGGTCTTAGCAATCAGCCCCAGCATTTT.

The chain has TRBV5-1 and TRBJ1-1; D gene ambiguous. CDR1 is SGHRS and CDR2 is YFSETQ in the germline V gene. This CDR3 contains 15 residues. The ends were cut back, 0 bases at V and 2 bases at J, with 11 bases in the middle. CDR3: CASSLAWQRNTEAFF. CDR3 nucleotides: TGCGCCAGCAGCTTGGCGTGGCAGCGAAACACTGAAGCTTTCTTT.

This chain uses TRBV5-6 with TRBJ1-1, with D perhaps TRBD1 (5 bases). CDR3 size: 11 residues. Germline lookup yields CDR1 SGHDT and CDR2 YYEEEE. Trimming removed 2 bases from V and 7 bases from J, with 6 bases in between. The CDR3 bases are TGTGCCAGCAGCTTTCAGGGTGAAGCTTTCTTT. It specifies CASSFQGEAFF.

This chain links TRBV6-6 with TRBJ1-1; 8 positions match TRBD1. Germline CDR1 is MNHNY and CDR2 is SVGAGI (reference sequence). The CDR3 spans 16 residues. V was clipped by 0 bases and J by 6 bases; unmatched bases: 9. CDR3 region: CASSYSNLRTGSEAFF. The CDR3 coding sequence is TGTGCCAGCAGTTACTCGAATCTTCGGACAGGGTCTGAAGCTTTCTTT.

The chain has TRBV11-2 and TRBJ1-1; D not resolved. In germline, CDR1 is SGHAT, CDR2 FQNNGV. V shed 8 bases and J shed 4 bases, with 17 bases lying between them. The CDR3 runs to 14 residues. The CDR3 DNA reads TGTGCCAGCGGTATAGGCGGTGGTGGCACTGAAGCTTTCTTT. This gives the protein CASGIGGGGTEAFF.

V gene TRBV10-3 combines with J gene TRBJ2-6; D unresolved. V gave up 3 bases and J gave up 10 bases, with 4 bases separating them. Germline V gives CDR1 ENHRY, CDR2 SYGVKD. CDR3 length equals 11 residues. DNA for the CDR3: TGTGCCATCAGTGATGGGAACGTCCTGACTTTC. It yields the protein CAISDGNVLTF.

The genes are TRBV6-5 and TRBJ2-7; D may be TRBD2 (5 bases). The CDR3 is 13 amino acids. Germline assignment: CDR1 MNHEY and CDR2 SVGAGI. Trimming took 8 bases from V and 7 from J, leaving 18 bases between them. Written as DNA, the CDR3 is TGTGCCAGCTCCCGGGGTGGGTCCCGAGAGCAGTACTTC. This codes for CASSRGGSREQYF.

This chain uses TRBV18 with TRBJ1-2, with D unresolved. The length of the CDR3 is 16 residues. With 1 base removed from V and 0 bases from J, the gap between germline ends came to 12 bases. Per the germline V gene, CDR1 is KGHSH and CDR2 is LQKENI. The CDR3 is CASSPLIPGTNYGYTF. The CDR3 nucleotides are TGTGCCAGCTCACCACTTATACCAGGCACTAACTATGGCTACACCTTC.

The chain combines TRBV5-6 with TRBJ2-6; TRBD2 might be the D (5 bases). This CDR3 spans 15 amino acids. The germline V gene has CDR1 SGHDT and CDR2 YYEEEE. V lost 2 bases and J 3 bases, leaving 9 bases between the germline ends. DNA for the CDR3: TGTGCCAGCAGCTTCAGAGGGTATGGGGCCAACGTCCTGACTTTC. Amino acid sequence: CASSFRGYGANVLTF.

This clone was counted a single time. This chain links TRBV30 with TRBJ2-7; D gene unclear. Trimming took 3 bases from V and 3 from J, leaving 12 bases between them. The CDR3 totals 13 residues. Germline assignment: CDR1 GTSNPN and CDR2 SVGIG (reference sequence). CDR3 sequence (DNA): TGTGCCTGGAGCCGGACGTCGGACTACGAGCAGTACTTC. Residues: CAWSRTSDYEQYF.

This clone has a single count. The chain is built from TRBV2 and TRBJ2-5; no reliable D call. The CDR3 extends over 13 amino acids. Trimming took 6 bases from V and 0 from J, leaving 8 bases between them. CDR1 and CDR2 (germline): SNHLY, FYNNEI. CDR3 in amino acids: CASSHPNQETQYF. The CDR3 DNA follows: TGTGCCAGCAGCCACCCAAACCAAGAGACCCAGTACTTC.

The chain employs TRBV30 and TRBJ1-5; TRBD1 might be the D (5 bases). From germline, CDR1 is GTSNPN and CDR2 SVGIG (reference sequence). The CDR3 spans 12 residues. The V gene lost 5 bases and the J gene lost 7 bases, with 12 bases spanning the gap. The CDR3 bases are TGTGCCTGGGCCCAGGGTTCCCAGCCCCAGCATTTT. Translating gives CAWAQGSQPQHF.

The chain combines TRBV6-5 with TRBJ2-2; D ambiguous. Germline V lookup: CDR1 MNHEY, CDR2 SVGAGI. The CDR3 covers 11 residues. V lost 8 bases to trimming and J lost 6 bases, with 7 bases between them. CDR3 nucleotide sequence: TGTGCCAGCTTCCCGGCCGGGGAGCTGTTTTTT. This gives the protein CASFPAGELFF.

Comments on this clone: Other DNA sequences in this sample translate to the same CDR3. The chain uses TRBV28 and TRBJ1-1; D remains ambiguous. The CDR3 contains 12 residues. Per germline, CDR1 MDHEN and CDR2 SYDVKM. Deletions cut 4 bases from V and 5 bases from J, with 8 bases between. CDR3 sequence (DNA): TGTGCCAGCAGTTCTCGGGGAACTGAAGCTTTCTTT. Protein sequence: CASSSRGTEAFF.

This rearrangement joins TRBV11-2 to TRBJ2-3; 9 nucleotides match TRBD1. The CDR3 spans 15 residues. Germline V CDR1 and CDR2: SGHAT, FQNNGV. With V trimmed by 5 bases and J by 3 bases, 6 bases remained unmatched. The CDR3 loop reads CASSPGQGTTDTQYF. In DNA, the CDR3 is TGTGCCAGCAGCCCCGGACAGGGGACAACAGATACGCAGTATTTT.

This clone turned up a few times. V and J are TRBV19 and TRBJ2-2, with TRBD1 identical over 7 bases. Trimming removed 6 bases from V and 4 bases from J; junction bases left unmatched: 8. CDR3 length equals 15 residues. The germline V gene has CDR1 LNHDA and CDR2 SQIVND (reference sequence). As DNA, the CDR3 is TGTGCCAGTAGACGTGGGGCAGGGGGCACCGGGGAGCTGTTTTTT. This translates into CASRRGAGGTGELFF.

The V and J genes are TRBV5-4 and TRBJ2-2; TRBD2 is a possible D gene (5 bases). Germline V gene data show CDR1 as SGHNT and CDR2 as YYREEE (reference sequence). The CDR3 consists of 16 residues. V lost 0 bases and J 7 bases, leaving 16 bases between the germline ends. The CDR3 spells CASSLGAKQRGGELFF. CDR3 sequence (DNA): TGTGCCAGCAGCTTGGGCGCCAAACAACGGGGCGGGGAGCTGTTTTTT.

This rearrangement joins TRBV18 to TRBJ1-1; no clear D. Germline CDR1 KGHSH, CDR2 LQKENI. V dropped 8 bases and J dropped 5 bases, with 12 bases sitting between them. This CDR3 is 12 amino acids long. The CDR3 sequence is CASRREATEAFF. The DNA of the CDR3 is TGTGCCAGCCGCAGAGAGGCTACTGAAGCTTTCTTT.

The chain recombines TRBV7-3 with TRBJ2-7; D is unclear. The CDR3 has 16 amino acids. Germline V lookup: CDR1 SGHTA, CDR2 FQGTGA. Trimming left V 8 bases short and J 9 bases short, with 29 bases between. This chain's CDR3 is CASYSRSQLDPSRQYF. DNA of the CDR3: TGTGCCAGCTACTCCCGCAGTCAATTAGACCCTTCGAGGCAGTACTTC.

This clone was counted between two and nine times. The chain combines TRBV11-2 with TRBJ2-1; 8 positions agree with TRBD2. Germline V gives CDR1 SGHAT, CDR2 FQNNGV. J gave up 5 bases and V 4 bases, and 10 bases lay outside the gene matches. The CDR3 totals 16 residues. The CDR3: CASSSREGRPDNEQFF. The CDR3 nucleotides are TGTGCCAGCAGCTCCCGGGAGGGCCGGCCCGACAATGAGCAGTTCTTC.

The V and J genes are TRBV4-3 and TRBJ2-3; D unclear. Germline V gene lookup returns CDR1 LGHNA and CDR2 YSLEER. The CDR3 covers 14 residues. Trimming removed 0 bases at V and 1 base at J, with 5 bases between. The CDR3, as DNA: TGCGCCAGCAGCCAAGATTACGGCACAGATACGCAGTATTTT. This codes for CASSQDYGTDTQYF.

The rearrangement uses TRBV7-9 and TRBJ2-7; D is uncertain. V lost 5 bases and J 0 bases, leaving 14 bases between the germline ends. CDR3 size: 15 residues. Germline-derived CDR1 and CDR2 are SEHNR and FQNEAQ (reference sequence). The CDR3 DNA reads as TGTGCCAGCAGCCCTTCCGCGACAAGCTCCTACGAGCAGTACTTC. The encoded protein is CASSPSATSSYEQYF.

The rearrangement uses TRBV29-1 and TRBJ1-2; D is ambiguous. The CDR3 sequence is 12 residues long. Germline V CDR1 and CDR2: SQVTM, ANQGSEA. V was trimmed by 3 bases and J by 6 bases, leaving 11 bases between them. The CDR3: CSVDRASDGYTF. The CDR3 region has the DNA TGCAGCGTTGATCGGGCTTCGGATGGCTACACCTTC. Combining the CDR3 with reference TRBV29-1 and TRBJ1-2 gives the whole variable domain SAVISQKPSRDICQRGTSLTIQCQVDSQVTMMFWYRQQPGQSLTLIATANQGSEATYESGFVIDKFPISRPNLTFSTLTVSNMSPEDSSIYLCSVDRASDGYTFGSGTRLTVV.

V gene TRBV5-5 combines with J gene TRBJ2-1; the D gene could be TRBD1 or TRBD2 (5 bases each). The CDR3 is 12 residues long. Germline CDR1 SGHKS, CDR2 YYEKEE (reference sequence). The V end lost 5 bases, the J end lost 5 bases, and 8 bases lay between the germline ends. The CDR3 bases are TGTGCCAGCAGTATGGGGGACAATGAGCAGTTCTTC. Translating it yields CASSMGDNEQFF.

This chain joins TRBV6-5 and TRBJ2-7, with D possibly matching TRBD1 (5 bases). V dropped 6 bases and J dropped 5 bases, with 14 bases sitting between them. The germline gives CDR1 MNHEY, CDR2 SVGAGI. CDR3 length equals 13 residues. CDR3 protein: CASRNVGRHEQYF. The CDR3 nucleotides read TGTGCCAGCAGAAACGTGGGGCGGCACGAGCAGTACTTC.

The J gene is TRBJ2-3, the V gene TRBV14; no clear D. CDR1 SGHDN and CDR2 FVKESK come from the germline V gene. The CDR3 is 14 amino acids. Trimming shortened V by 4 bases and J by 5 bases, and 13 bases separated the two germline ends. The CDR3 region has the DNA TGTGCCAGCAGCCCGACACGGGCCGGAGATACGCAGTATTTT. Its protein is CASSPTRAGDTQYF.

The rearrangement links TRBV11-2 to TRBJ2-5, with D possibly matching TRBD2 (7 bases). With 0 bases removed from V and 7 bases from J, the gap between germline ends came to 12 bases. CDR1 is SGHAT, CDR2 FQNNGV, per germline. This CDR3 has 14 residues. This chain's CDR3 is CASSLDQGGGTQYF. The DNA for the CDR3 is TGTGCCAGCAGCTTAGATCAGGGAGGGGGGACCCAGTACTTC. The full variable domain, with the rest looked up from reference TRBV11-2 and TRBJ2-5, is EAGVAQSPRYKIIEKRQSVAFWCNPISGHATLYWYQQILGQGPKLLIQFQNNGVVDDSQLPKDRFSAERLKGVDSTLKIQPAKLEDSAVYLCASSLDQGGGTQYFGPGTRLLVL.

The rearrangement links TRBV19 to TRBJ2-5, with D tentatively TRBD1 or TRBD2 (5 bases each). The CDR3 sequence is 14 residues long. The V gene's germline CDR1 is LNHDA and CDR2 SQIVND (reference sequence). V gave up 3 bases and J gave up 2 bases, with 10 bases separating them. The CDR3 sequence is CASSMRGRQETQYF. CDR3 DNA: TGTGCCAGTAGTATGAGGGGCAGACAAGAGACCCAGTACTTC.

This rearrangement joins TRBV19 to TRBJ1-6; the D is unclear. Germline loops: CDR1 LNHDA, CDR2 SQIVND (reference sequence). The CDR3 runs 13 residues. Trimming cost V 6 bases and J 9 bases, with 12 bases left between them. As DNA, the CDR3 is TGTGCCAGTAGGGAAAGTTCCGGTTCACCCCTCCACTTT. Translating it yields CASRESSGSPLHF.